A selection of T cell receptor beta chains follows, all from one sample in a study of T-cell reconstitution after alpha-beta-depleted transplantation in children. MiXCR was run by TCRdb on the PCR reads, yielding one entry per CDR3 protein. The sample has roughly 220,000 distinct CDR3 sequences; around 8.9% are singletons. The sample consisted of PBMCs from the stem cell graft donor, taken from the stem cell graft. The receptors shown here come from a human donor who donated a stem cell graft to a child with SCID. Both conserved end residues are part of each CDR3. A D gene is named only where the DNA matches it firmly. Expanded clones are given a class, and other clones once, few, many or no size at all.

J gene: TRBJ1-5; V gene: TRBV6-2/TRBV6-3; clone size: -; D gene: -; CDR3 DNA: TGTGCCAGCAGCGTTGGTACGTACTTCAATCCTAGCAATCAGCCCCAGCATTTT; CDR3 protein: CASSVGTYFNPSNQPQHF
J gene: TRBJ2-5; V gene: TRBV19; clone size: many; D gene: -; CDR3 DNA: TGTGCCAGTAGTATAGGGGCCGGAACAGAGACCCAGTACTTC; CDR3 protein: CASSIGAGTETQYF
J gene: TRBJ1-4; V gene: TRBV15; clone size: many; D gene: -; CDR3 DNA: TGTGCCACCAGCAGAGATCAACTGGGTGGTGAAAAACTGTTTTTT; CDR3 protein: CATSRDQLGGEKLFF
J gene: TRBJ2-5; V gene: TRBV5-1; clone size: many; D gene: -; CDR3 DNA: TGCGCCAGCAGCTCAGGACCTCAAGAGACCCAGTACTTC; CDR3 protein: CASSSGPQETQYF
J gene: TRBJ1-1; V gene: TRBV6-5; clone size: many; D gene: TRBD1; CDR3 DNA: TGTGCCAGCACTCCGACAGGGGTGGACACTGAAGCTTTCTTT; CDR3 protein: CASTPTGVDTEAFF
J gene: TRBJ1-5; V gene: TRBV7-2; clone size: -; D gene: TRBD1; CDR3 DNA: TGTGCCAGCAGCTTAGAGGGACAGGGGTTCCAGCCCCAGCATTTT; CDR3 protein: CASSLEGQGFQPQHF
J gene: TRBJ2-2; V gene: TRBV11-1; clone size: many; D gene: -; CDR3 DNA: TGTGCCAGCAGCATCGGCCCGGGGCTGTTTTTT; CDR3 protein: CASSIGPGLFF
J gene: TRBJ1-6; V gene: TRBV7-2; clone size: many; D gene: TRBD1; CDR3 DNA: TGTGCCAGCAGCCCGGGGGGACAGGGATTTTCACCCCTCCACTTT; CDR3 protein: CASSPGGQGFSPLHF
J gene: TRBJ1-1; V gene: TRBV7-8; clone size: many; D gene: TRBD1; CDR3 DNA: TGTGCCAGCACCGTTACAGGGGAGGAGGCTTTCTTT; CDR3 protein: CASTVTGEEAFF
J gene: TRBJ2-4; V gene: TRBV5-1; clone size: many; D gene: TRBD1; CDR3 DNA: TGCGCCAGCAGCCGGACAGGCGAAAACATTCAGTACTTC; CDR3 protein: CASSRTGENIQYF
J gene: TRBJ2-1; V gene: TRBV7-8; clone size: many; D gene: -; CDR3 DNA: TGTGCCAGCAGCTTAGTTTGGGGGGGCCCGGGGAATGAGCAGTTCTTC; CDR3 protein: CASSLVWGGPGNEQFF
J gene: TRBJ1-2; V gene: TRBV20-1; clone size: many; D gene: -; CDR3 DNA: TGCAGTGCTAGACGGGACGGGAACTATGGCTACACCTTC; CDR3 protein: CSARRDGNYGYTF
J gene: TRBJ2-1; V gene: TRBV5-5; clone size: few; D gene: TRBD2; CDR3 DNA: TGTGCCAGCAGCTTGCTAGCGGGGGGGCCCAGGGATGAGCAGTTCTTC; CDR3 protein: CASSLLAGGPRDEQFF
J gene: TRBJ1-1; V gene: TRBV10-3; clone size: many; D gene: -; CDR3 DNA: TGTGCCATCAGTGAGTCATCGGGAGGCGAAGCTTTCTTT; CDR3 protein: CAISESSGGEAFF
J gene: TRBJ2-3; V gene: TRBV7-9; clone size: many; D gene: -; CDR3 DNA: TGTGCCAGCAGCTTGCTAGTCAAGAACACAGATACGCAGTATTTT; CDR3 protein: CASSLLVKNTDTQYF
J gene: TRBJ1-1; V gene: TRBV7-2; clone size: once; D gene: -; CDR3 DNA: TGTGCCAGCAGCTTCTCCCCAGGATCGAACACTGAAGCTTTCTTT; CDR3 protein: CASSFSPGSNTEAFF
J gene: TRBJ1-6; V gene: TRBV20-1; clone size: many; D gene: -; CDR3 DNA: TGCAGTGCTAGAGAGGGGCAGTATAATTCACCCCTCCACTTT; CDR3 protein: CSAREGQYNSPLHF
J gene: TRBJ2-5; V gene: TRBV20-1; clone size: many; D gene: TRBD2; CDR3 DNA: TGCAGTGCTATAACCGGACTAGCGGGGACAGTCCAGTACTTC; CDR3 protein: CSAITGLAGTVQYF
J gene: TRBJ2-5; V gene: TRBV7-9; clone size: many; D gene: TRBD1; CDR3 DNA: TGTGCCAGCAGCTTCCAGGGGGCATCGGAGGAGACCCAGTACTTC; CDR3 protein: CASSFQGASEETQYF
J gene: TRBJ2-7; V gene: TRBV7-2; clone size: -; D gene: TRBD2; CDR3 DNA: TGTGCCAGCAGCACGCGGACTAGCGGGGCCTACGAGCAGTACTTC; CDR3 protein: CASSTRTSGAYEQYF
J gene: TRBJ2-2; V gene: TRBV5-1; clone size: many; D gene: -; CDR3 DNA: TGCGCCAGCAGCTTCCTGTGGGATGGCACCGGGGAGCTGTTTTTT; CDR3 protein: CASSFLWDGTGELFF
J gene: TRBJ1-5; V gene: TRBV6-1; clone size: many; D gene: -; CDR3 DNA: TGTGCCAGCACCCCCGGATCGGAGGGGGGTCAGCCCCAGCATTTT; CDR3 protein: CASTPGSEGGQPQHF
J gene: TRBJ2-3; V gene: TRBV20-1; clone size: many; D gene: -; CDR3 DNA: TGCAGTGGGGCCGGTAGCTTACAATACACTAGCACAGATACGCAGTATTTT; CDR3 protein: CSGAGSLQYTSTDTQYF
J gene: TRBJ2-1; V gene: TRBV7-9; clone size: many; D gene: -; CDR3 DNA: TGTGCCAGCAGCCCCCTGACAGAGTACAATGAGCAGTTCTTC; CDR3 protein: CASSPLTEYNEQFF
J gene: TRBJ1-6; V gene: TRBV15; clone size: many; D gene: -; CDR3 DNA: TGTGCCACCAGCAGAGATTCGAATAATTCACCCCTCCACTTT; CDR3 protein: CATSRDSNNSPLHF
J gene: TRBJ1-5; V gene: TRBV7-2; clone size: few; D gene: -; CDR3 DNA: TGTGCCAGCAGCAGGTCAGGAAAAAATCAGCCCCAGCATTTT; CDR3 protein: CASSRSGKNQPQHF
J gene: TRBJ2-7; V gene: TRBV7-2; clone size: many; D gene: -; CDR3 DNA: TGTGCCAGCAGCCTCCCAGGGGGGGTAGTAAGGGACGAGCAGTACTTC; CDR3 protein: CASSLPGGVVRDEQYF
J gene: TRBJ1-1; V gene: TRBV7-9; clone size: many; D gene: -; CDR3 DNA: TGTGCCAGCACCCCTTACACTGAAGCTTTCTTT; CDR3 protein: CASTPYTEAFF
J gene: TRBJ2-5; V gene: TRBV18; clone size: once; D gene: -; CDR3 DNA: TGTGCCAGCTCACCAAGAGGGGGGGTCGTGGAGACCCAGTACTTC; CDR3 protein: CASSPRGGVVETQYF
J gene: TRBJ1-6; V gene: TRBV12-3/TRBV12-4; clone size: many; D gene: TRBD1; CDR3 DNA: TGTGCCAGCAGTTCAGACAGGGGTAAAGGTTCACCCCTCCACTTT; CDR3 protein: CASSSDRGKGSPLHF
J gene: TRBJ2-7; V gene: TRBV12-3/TRBV12-4; clone size: -; D gene: TRBD2; CDR3 DNA: TGTGCCAGCTGTTTAGAACTAGCGGGGGCCGAGAGCTCCTACGAGCAGTACTTC; CDR3 protein: CASCLELAGAESSYEQYF
J gene: TRBJ1-1; V gene: TRBV29-1; clone size: many; D gene: TRBD1; CDR3 DNA: TGCAGCGTGGAAAATGGGCGGACAGGGGAAGCTTTCTTT; CDR3 protein: CSVENGRTGEAFF
J gene: TRBJ1-6; V gene: TRBV7-9; clone size: many; D gene: -; CDR3 DNA: TGTGCCAGCAGCTTCGTTGGCGTAGGTTCACCCCTCCACTTT; CDR3 protein: CASSFVGVGSPLHF
J gene: TRBJ2-4; V gene: TRBV2; clone size: -; D gene: -; CDR3 DNA: TGTGCCAGCAGTCGTGGGGGGCAGGGAAACATTCAGTACTTC; CDR3 protein: CASSRGGQGNIQYF
J gene: TRBJ1-1; V gene: TRBV5-1; clone size: many; D gene: TRBD1; CDR3 DNA: TGCGCCAGCAGCTTGGAGACAGGGGTGGTAGGGGCTTTCTTT; CDR3 protein: CASSLETGVVGAFF
J gene: TRBJ1-1; V gene: TRBV27; clone size: many; D gene: TRBD1; CDR3 DNA: TGTGCCAGCAGTCCCTTACGAGACAGGGGGCGTACTGAAGCTTTCTTT; CDR3 protein: CASSPLRDRGRTEAFF
J gene: TRBJ1-2; V gene: TRBV10-3; clone size: many; D gene: TRBD1; CDR3 DNA: TGTGCCATCTTCGGGACAGGGGGCGAGGGTGGCTACACCTTC; CDR3 protein: CAIFGTGGEGGYTF
J gene: TRBJ2-3; V gene: TRBV9; clone size: many; D gene: -; CDR3 DNA: TGTGCCAGCAGCGTAGAACAGCCAACAGATACGCAGTATTTT; CDR3 protein: CASSVEQPTDTQYF
J gene: TRBJ1-6; V gene: TRBV19; clone size: many; D gene: -; CDR3 DNA: TGTGCCAGTAGTATAGAGGCAGGGGAAGGTAATTCACCCCTCCACTTT; CDR3 protein: CASSIEAGEGNSPLHF
J gene: TRBJ1-1; V gene: TRBV20-1; clone size: many; D gene: -; CDR3 DNA: TGCAGTGCTAGAGCCCCGGGCAGCCTAGAAGCTTTCTTT; CDR3 protein: CSARAPGSLEAFF
J gene: TRBJ2-7; V gene: TRBV5-1; clone size: -; D gene: TRBD1; CDR3 DNA: TGCGCCAGCAGCCCCGGGACAGGGGGAAACGAGCAGTACTTC; CDR3 protein: CASSPGTGGNEQYF
J gene: TRBJ2-5; V gene: TRBV20-1; clone size: many; D gene: -; CDR3 DNA: TGCAGTGCTAGAGATACCCAGCGCTTGAGGGAGACCCAGTACTTC; CDR3 protein: CSARDTQRLRETQYF
J gene: TRBJ2-5; V gene: TRBV6-5; clone size: many; D gene: -; CDR3 DNA: TGTGCCAGCAGTTACCTTACACCCAGAGAAGAGACCCAGTACTTC; CDR3 protein: CASSYLTPREETQYF
J gene: TRBJ1-6; V gene: TRBV7-2; clone size: many; D gene: -; CDR3 DNA: TGTGCCAGCAGCTTAGTTCCGAATTCGGGAACACCCCTCCACTTT; CDR3 protein: CASSLVPNSGTPLHF
J gene: TRBJ2-7; V gene: TRBV5-1; clone size: many; D gene: -; CDR3 DNA: TGCGCCAGCAGGGATTGGGGAACCTACGAGCAGTACTTC; CDR3 protein: CASRDWGTYEQYF
J gene: TRBJ1-1; V gene: TRBV6-1; clone size: -; D gene: TRBD1; CDR3 DNA: TGTGCCAGCACCACCCAGGGGGGTTTGAACACTGAAGCTTTCTTT; CDR3 protein: CASTTQGGLNTEAFF
J gene: TRBJ2-7; V gene: TRBV7-9; clone size: many; D gene: -; CDR3 DNA: TGTGCCAGCAGTCCCGAAGGGTTGGGCGAGCAGTACTTC; CDR3 protein: CASSPEGLGEQYF
J gene: TRBJ2-7; V gene: TRBV29-1; clone size: few; D gene: -; CDR3 DNA: TGCAGCGTTGCCGGCTCCAGGACTGGGGGACTGACATTATCCGAGTACTTC; CDR3 protein: CSVAGSRTGGLTLSEYF
J gene: TRBJ1-1; V gene: TRBV5-4; clone size: once; D gene: -; CDR3 DNA: TGTGCCAGCAGCCCGGACGGGAGGAGCGCTTTCTTT; CDR3 protein: CASSPDGRSAFF
J gene: TRBJ1-1; V gene: TRBV3-1; clone size: few; D gene: -; CDR3 DNA: TGTGCCAGCAGCCAGGTTGAAGTTACCTTTTACACTGAAGCTTTCTTT; CDR3 protein: CASSQVEVTFYTEAFF
J gene: TRBJ2-1; V gene: TRBV7-9; clone size: -; D gene: -; CDR3 DNA: TGTGCCAGCAGCCTCACGGGGTATGAGCAGTTCTTC; CDR3 protein: CASSLTGYEQFF
J gene: TRBJ2-2; V gene: TRBV20-1; clone size: many; D gene: TRBD1; CDR3 DNA: TGCAGTGCTAGAGATCCCCGGACAGGGTACACCGGGGAGCTGTTTTTT; CDR3 protein: CSARDPRTGYTGELFF
J gene: TRBJ2-7; V gene: TRBV6-5; clone size: many; D gene: -; CDR3 DNA: TGTGCCAGCAGTTACGGGGGACCCTACGAGCAGTACTTC; CDR3 protein: CASSYGGPYEQYF
J gene: TRBJ1-1; V gene: TRBV28; clone size: many; D gene: -; CDR3 DNA: TGTGCCAGCAGACTGGACACAGGACTGAACACTGAAGCTTTCTTT; CDR3 protein: CASRLDTGLNTEAFF
J gene: TRBJ2-1; V gene: TRBV5-1; clone size: many; D gene: -; CDR3 DNA: TGCGCCAGCAGCACTCCCCCCCTTGACGACGGCCTTCGGAATGAGCAGTTCTTC; CDR3 protein: CASSTPPLDDGLRNEQFF
J gene: TRBJ1-3; V gene: TRBV28; clone size: many; D gene: -; CDR3 DNA: TGTGCCAGCGCCCGAAGGGGGAACGGAAACACCATATATTTT; CDR3 protein: CASARRGNGNTIYF
J gene: TRBJ2-7; V gene: TRBV5-1; clone size: many; D gene: TRBD1; CDR3 DNA: TGCGCCAGCAGCTCGACAGGGCTAAACTCCTACGAGCAGTACTTC; CDR3 protein: CASSSTGLNSYEQYF
J gene: TRBJ1-6; V gene: TRBV11-1; clone size: many; D gene: TRBD1; CDR3 DNA: TGTGCCAGCAGCGTTGACAGGGGCGACTATAATTCACCCCTCCACTTT; CDR3 protein: CASSVDRGDYNSPLHF
J gene: TRBJ1-1; V gene: TRBV29-1; clone size: many; D gene: -; CDR3 DNA: TGCAGCGTTCAAGACCTGACTAGGGGTGCTTTCTTT; CDR3 protein: CSVQDLTRGAFF
J gene: TRBJ2-5; V gene: TRBV3-1; clone size: many; D gene: TRBD1; CDR3 DNA: TGTGCCAGCAGCCAAGAGGACAGGGGCGAAGGGACCCAGTACTTC; CDR3 protein: CASSQEDRGEGTQYF